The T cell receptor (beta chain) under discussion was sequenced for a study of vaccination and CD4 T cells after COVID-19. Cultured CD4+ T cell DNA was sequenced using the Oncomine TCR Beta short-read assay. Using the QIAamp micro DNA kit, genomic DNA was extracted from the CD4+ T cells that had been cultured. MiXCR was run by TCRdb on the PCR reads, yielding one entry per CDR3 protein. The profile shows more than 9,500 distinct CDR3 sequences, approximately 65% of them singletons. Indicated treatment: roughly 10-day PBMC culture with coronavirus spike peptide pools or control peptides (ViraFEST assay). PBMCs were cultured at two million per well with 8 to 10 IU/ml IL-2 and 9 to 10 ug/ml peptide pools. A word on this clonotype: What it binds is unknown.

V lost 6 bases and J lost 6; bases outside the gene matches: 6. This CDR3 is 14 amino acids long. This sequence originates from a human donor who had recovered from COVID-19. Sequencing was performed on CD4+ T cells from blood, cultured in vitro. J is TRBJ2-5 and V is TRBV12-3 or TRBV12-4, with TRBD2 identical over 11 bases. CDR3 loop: CASSLSGRGKTQYF. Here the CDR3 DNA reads TGTGCCAGCAGCCTTAGCGGGAGGGGGAAGACCCAGTACTTC.